This T cell receptor beta chain was observed in a study of CD8 T cells in Susac syndrome. Study-level results: As acknowledged by the study, its TCR sequencing and HLA analysis included a relatively small number of individuals.

The T cells that were sequenced for TCR beta were CD8+ and CD4+ cells from blood. Trimming removed 7 bases from V and 0 bases from J, with 6 bases in between. The CDR3 length is 12 residues. Germline V gene lookup returns CDR1 SGHTA and CDR2 FQGNSA. Random hexamers were used to reverse transcribe about 0.5 to 1 ug of RNA. TCRdb re-derived calls from the immunoSEQ multiplex PCR reads in MiXCR, one entry per CDR3 protein. Here the sample spans 300,000 to 350,000 distinct CDR3 sequences, 92% being singletons. Comments on this clonotype: As yet, its antigen is unknown.

This rearrangement joins TRBV7-2 to TRBJ2-5; D remains ambiguous. The specimen was CD4+ T cells from PBMCs. The source of this sequence is a human donor with multiple sclerosis. The CDR3 region is CASTYYQETQYF. CDR3 sequence (DNA): TGTGCCAGCACCTATTACCAAGAGACCCAGTACTTC.